Listed below are T cell receptor beta chains from one sample, sequenced in a study of CD8 T cells in Susac syndrome. Each CDR3 protein gets one entry after TCRdb re-called the immunoSEQ multiplex PCR reads with MiXCR. The sample includes more than 150,000 distinct CDR3 sequences, approximately 96% of them seen just once. The source material was CD4+ T cells from PBMCs. These receptors came from a human donor with Susac syndrome. The CDR3 runs from the conserved cysteine through the conserved F or W. Fields, in order: clone size, V gene, J gene, D gene, CDR3 protein, CDR3 DNA. D genes are given only for firm matches. Clone size is stated in some rows and not others, as once, few, many or a class when expanded.

abundance: .
v_gene: TRBV2
j_gene: TRBJ2-5
d_gene: .
CDR3aa: CASSEALRETQYF
CDR3nt: TGTGCCAGCAGTGAAGCGCTTCGAGAGACCCAGTACTTC

abundance: .
v_gene: TRBV20-1
j_gene: TRBJ2-1
d_gene: TRBD2
CDR3aa: CSALDPGLGYNEQFF
CDR3nt: TGCAGTGCCCTCGACCCGGGACTAGGCTACAATGAGCAGTTCTTC

abundance: once
v_gene: TRBV10-3
j_gene: TRBJ1-2
d_gene: .
CDR3aa: CAISIGGFYGYTF
CDR3nt: TGTGCCATCAGTATCGGGGGCTTCTATGGCTACACCTTC

abundance: .
v_gene: TRBV12-3/TRBV12-4
j_gene: TRBJ1-2
d_gene: TRBD1
CDR3aa: CASFDAGGVYGYTF
CDR3nt: TGTGCCAGCTTTGACGCAGGGGGCGTCTATGGCTACACCTTC

abundance: .
v_gene: TRBV6-2/TRBV6-3
j_gene: TRBJ2-1
d_gene: TRBD2
CDR3aa: CASMRGGVNEQFF
CDR3nt: TGTGCCAGCATGCGGGGGGGCGTTAATGAGCAGTTCTTC

abundance: once
v_gene: TRBV6-5
j_gene: TRBJ1-1
d_gene: .
CDR3aa: CASSYSTGLRTEAFF
CDR3nt: TGTGCCAGCAGTTACTCGACAGGCCTTAGGACTGAAGCTTTCTTT

abundance: .
v_gene: TRBV18
j_gene: TRBJ2-2
d_gene: TRBD2
CDR3aa: CASSRLAPIDTGELFF
CDR3nt: TGTGCCAGCTCACGACTAGCCCCAATTGACACCGGGGAGCTGTTTTTT

abundance: .
v_gene: TRBV27
j_gene: TRBJ1-2
d_gene: .
CDR3aa: CASSFGVADYGYTF
CDR3nt: TGTGCCAGCAGCTTCGGGGTTGCGGACTATGGCTACACCTTC

abundance: .
v_gene: TRBV3-1
j_gene: TRBJ2-3
d_gene: TRBD2
CDR3aa: CASSPGLGTDTQYF
CDR3nt: TGTGCCAGCAGCCCGGGACTAGGCACAGATACGCAGTATTTT

abundance: .
v_gene: TRBV20-1
j_gene: TRBJ2-7
d_gene: TRBD2
CDR3aa: CSASSGGAYREQYF
CDR3nt: TGCAGTGCTTCTAGCGGGGGGGCCTACCGCGAGCAGTACTTC

abundance: few
v_gene: TRBV6-1
j_gene: TRBJ2-7
d_gene: .
CDR3aa: CASSRTGNEQYF
CDR3nt: TGTGCCAGCAGTCGAACAGGGAACGAGCAGTACTTC

abundance: .
v_gene: TRBV29-1
j_gene: TRBJ1-1
d_gene: .
CDR3aa: CSVAQGNRRTEAFF
CDR3nt: TGCAGCGTTGCACAGGGCAATCGTCGGACTGAAGCTTTCTTT

abundance: .
v_gene: TRBV7-8
j_gene: TRBJ2-5
d_gene: TRBD1
CDR3aa: CASRRQGASHQETQYF
CDR3nt: TGTGCCAGTAGACGCCAGGGGGCATCTCACCAAGAGACCCAGTACTTC

abundance: once
v_gene: TRBV29-1
j_gene: TRBJ1-2
d_gene: TRBD1
CDR3aa: CSVGTGENYGYTF
CDR3nt: TGCAGCGTTGGGACAGGTGAAAACTATGGCTACACCTTC

abundance: .
v_gene: TRBV4-2
j_gene: TRBJ2-1
d_gene: .
CDR3aa: CASSQDYRDGNEQFF
CDR3nt: TGTGCCAGCAGCCAAGATTACAGGGATGGCAATGAGCAGTTCTTC

abundance: once
v_gene: TRBV18
j_gene: TRBJ2-1
d_gene: .
CDR3aa: CASSPQGSSYNEQFF
CDR3nt: TGTGCCAGCTCACCTCAGGGGAGCTCCTACAATGAGCAGTTCTTC

abundance: .
v_gene: TRBV9
j_gene: TRBJ1-1
d_gene: .
CDR3aa: CASSPRTDTEAFF
CDR3nt: TGTGCCAGCAGCCCCCGGACGGACACTGAAGCTTTCTTT

abundance: once
v_gene: TRBV7-3
j_gene: TRBJ2-3
d_gene: TRBD2
CDR3aa: CASSISGGTDTQYF
CDR3nt: TGTGCCAGCAGCATTAGCGGGGGTACAGATACGCAGTATTTT

abundance: .
v_gene: TRBV11-2
j_gene: TRBJ1-6
d_gene: TRBD1
CDR3aa: CASNRGESPLHF
CDR3nt: TGTGCCAGCAACAGGGGTGAATCACCCCTCCACTTT

abundance: once
v_gene: TRBV6-5
j_gene: TRBJ2-1
d_gene: TRBD2
CDR3aa: CASSVLAGGWNEQFF
CDR3nt: TGTGCCAGCAGTGTACTAGCGGGGGGGTGGAATGAGCAGTTCTTC

abundance: few
v_gene: TRBV5-1
j_gene: TRBJ1-2
d_gene: .
CDR3aa: CASSLDWSGVYGYTF
CDR3nt: TGCGCCAGCAGCTTGGATTGGTCAGGAGTCTATGGCTACACCTTC

abundance: .
v_gene: TRBV3-1
j_gene: TRBJ1-1
d_gene: .
CDR3aa: CASSGSGDGAEAFF
CDR3nt: TGTGCCAGCAGCGGATCCGGTGATGGGGCTGAAGCTTTCTTT

abundance: .
v_gene: TRBV25-1
j_gene: TRBJ1-6
d_gene: .
CDR3aa: CASSPTFRTADNSPLHF
CDR3nt: TGTGCCAGCAGTCCTACTTTCAGGACAGCCGATAATTCACCCCTCCACTTT

abundance: .
v_gene: TRBV12-3/TRBV12-4
j_gene: TRBJ1-6
d_gene: .
CDR3aa: CASSLSTPLHF
CDR3nt: TGTGCCAGCAGTTTATCTACTCCCCTCCACTTT